These 6 T cell receptor beta chains were all obtained from the same sample, sequenced in a study of Tregs in tolerant kidney transplant recipients. Assay: immunoSEQ multiplex PCR; the TCRdb copy retains only in-frame clones and omits some. The sample gives tens of thousands of clones, roughly 84% of which show up once; about 4.6% is in the top ten. The specimen was CD4+ T cells from blood. The source of these receptors is a human donor in good health.

The sample holds one count of this clone. The rearrangement links TRBV18 to TRBJ2-7; D not certain. The V gene's germline CDR1 is KGHSH and CDR2 LQKENI. Trimming took off 4 bases at V and 3 bases at J, with 4 bases between the two ends. There are 11 residues in the CDR3. In DNA, the CDR3 is TGTGCCAGCTCACTTAGCTACGAGCAGTACTTC. Translated, it gives CASSLSYEQYF.

CDR3 sequence (DNA): TGTGCCAGCAGTTACTCCGGGGGCCTTCCAAGGGAAAAACTGTTTTTT. The encoded protein is CASSYSGGLPREKLFF. The chain uses TRBV6-5 and TRBJ1-4, with D possibly TRBD1 on 6 matching bases. Looked up from germline, CDR1 is MNHEY and CDR2 is SVGAGI. Trimming shortened V by 0 bases and J by 8 bases, and 16 bases separated the two germline ends. The CDR3 is 16 amino acids.

In its sample, this clone was seen once. The chain combines TRBV21-1 with TRBJ2-7. TRBV21-1 is tagged as a pseudogene. This CDR3 is built from 17 residues. The CDR3 here is CASSKAAWVQSSYEQYF. The DNA of the CDR3 is TGTGCCAGCAGCAAAGCCGCCTGGGTGCAATCCTCCTACGAGCAGTACTTC.

The genes are TRBV7-2 and TRBJ1-6; TRBD1 is a possible D gene (5 bases). This CDR3 has 14 amino acids. Germline V lookup: CDR1 SGHTA, CDR2 FQGNSA. Trimming took 6 bases from V and 7 from J, leaving 13 bases between them. This chain's CDR3 is CASRKGRENSPLHF. The CDR3, as DNA: TGTGCCAGCAGGAAGGGGCGGGAGAATTCACCCCTCCACTTT.

V is TRBV7-3 and J is TRBJ2-6; TRBD1 aligns across 11 bases. Losses at the gene ends were 5 bases for V and 4 bases for J; bases not matched to a gene: 7. CDR3 size: 17 residues. The germline V gene has CDR1 SGHTA and CDR2 FQGTGA. The CDR3 reads CASSRTGGMYGANVLTF. The CDR3 DNA is TGTGCCAGCAGCAGGACAGGGGGCATGTACGGGGCCAACGTCCTGACTTTC.

The V gene is TRBV7-6, the J gene TRBJ1-1; D gene uncertain. The ends were cut back, 1 base at V and 4 bases at J, with 10 bases in the middle. The CDR3 loop spans 14 amino acids. The V gene's germline CDR1 is SGHVS and CDR2 FNYEAQ. CDR3 sequence reads: CASSLGLGSTEAFF. In DNA form, the CDR3 reads TGTGCCAGCAGCTTAGGGCTAGGGAGCACTGAAGCTTTCTTT.